The source of this T cell receptor (beta chain) is a study of blood T cell repertoires in COVID-19. Study-wide context: COVID-19 samples collected from the United States, Italy and Spain covered acute and convalescent phases.

Between the trimmed V and J ends, which lost 1 base and 4 bases, there was a span of 14 bases. Per germline, CDR1 SEHNR and CDR2 FQNEAQ (reference sequence). The CDR3 totals 16 residues. Seattle researchers signed up patients amid active infection and tracked them longitudinally. Clones were read by immunoSEQ multiplex PCR, and TCRdb kept only the in-frame ones, dropping some. The sample records about 160,000 clones, approximately 90% being singletons. V usage is TRBV7-9 and J usage is TRBJ1-5, with a tentative D call TRBD1 (6 bases). The sequenced material came from peripheral blood. The receptor was isolated from a woman in her 70s with COVID-19, enrolled during active disease. CDR3 DNA: TGTGCCAGCAGCTTAGGGCGAACAGGGCTAAATCAGCCCCAGCATTTT. This codes for CASSLGRTGLNQPQHF.